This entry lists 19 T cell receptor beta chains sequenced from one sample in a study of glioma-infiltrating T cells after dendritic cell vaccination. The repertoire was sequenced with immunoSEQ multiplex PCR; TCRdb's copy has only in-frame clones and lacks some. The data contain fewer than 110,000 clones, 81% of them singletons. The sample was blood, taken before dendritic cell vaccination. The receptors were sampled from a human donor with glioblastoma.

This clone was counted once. CDR3 nucleotides: TGCGCCAGCTACATCACGGGACTAGCGGGGGAACGTAGCACAGATACGCAGTATTTT. Protein product: CASYITGLAGERSTDTQYF. The chain uses TRBV10-2 and TRBJ2-3, with 14 bases identical to TRBD2. Germline CDR1 and CDR2: WSHSY and SAAADI. J gave up 0 bases and V 8 bases, and 13 bases lay outside the gene matches. This CDR3 comprises 19 residues.

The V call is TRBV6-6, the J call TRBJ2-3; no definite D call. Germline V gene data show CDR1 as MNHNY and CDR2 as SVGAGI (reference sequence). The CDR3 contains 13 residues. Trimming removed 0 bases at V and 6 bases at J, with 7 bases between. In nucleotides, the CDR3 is TGTGCCAGCAGTTACTCGTTAATGGATACGCAGTATTTT. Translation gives CASSYSLMDTQYF.

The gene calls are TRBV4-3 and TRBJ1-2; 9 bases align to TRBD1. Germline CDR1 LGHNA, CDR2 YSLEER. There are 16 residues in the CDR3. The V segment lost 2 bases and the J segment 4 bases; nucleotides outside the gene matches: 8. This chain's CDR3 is CASSQHRGQGLYGYTF. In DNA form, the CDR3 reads TGCGCCAGCAGCCAACACAGGGGGCAAGGACTCTATGGCTACACCTTC.

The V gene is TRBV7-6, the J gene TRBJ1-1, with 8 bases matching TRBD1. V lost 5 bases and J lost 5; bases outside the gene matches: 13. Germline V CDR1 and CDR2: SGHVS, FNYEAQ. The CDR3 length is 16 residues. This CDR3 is CASSKDRVGTGTEAFF. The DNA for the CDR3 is TGTGCCAGCAGCAAGGACAGGGTGGGTACCGGGACTGAAGCTTTCTTT.

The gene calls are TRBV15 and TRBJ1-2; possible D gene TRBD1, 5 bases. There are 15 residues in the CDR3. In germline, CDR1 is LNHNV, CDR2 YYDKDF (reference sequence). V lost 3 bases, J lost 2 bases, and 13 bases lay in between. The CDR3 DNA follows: TGTGCCACCAGCAGGGACACACATGAAAACTATGGCTACACCTTC. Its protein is CATSRDTHENYGYTF.

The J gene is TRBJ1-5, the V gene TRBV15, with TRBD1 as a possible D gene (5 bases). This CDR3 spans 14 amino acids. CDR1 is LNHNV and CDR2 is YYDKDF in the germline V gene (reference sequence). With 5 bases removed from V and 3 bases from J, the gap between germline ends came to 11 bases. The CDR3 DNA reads TGTGCCACCAGCCTCGCAGGGAACAATCAGCCCCAGCATTTT. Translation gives CATSLAGNNQPQHF.

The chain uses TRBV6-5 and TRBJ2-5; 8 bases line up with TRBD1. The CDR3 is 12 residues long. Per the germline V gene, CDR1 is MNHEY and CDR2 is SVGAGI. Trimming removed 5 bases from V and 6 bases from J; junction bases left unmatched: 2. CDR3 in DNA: TGTGCCAGCAGTGGACAGGGACAGACCCAGTACTTC. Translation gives CASSGQGQTQYF.

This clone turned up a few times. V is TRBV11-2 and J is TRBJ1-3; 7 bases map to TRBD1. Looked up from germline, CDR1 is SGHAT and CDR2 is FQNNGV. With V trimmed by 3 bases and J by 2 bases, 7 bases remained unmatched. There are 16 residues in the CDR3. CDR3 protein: CASSFWDRRPGNTIYF. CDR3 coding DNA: TGTGCCAGCAGCTTCTGGGACAGAAGACCTGGAAACACCATATATTTT.

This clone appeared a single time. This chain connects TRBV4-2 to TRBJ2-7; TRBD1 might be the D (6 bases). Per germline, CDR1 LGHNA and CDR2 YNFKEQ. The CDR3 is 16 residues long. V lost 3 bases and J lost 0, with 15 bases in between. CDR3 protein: CASSHYNRDTSYEQYF. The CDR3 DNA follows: TGTGCCAGCAGCCACTATAACCGGGACACCTCCTACGAGCAGTACTTC.

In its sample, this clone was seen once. For the CDR3, the DNA is TGTGCCTGGAGCTCAGGGATGGGAGGAGAAAAACTGTTTTTT. Its protein is CAWSSGMGGEKLFF. The V and J genes are TRBV30 and TRBJ1-4; maybe TRBD1 (5 bases). There are 14 residues in the CDR3. Germline CDR1 reads GTSNPN; CDR2 reads SVGIG (reference sequence). V lost 3 bases, J lost 8 bases, and 16 bases lay in between.

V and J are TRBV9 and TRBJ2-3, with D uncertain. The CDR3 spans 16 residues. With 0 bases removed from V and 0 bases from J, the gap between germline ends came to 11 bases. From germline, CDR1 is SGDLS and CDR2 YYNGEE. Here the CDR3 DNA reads TGTGCCAGCAGCGTAGGAGCTAACCCAAGCACAGATACGCAGTATTTT. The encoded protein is CASSVGANPSTDTQYF.

In DNA, the CDR3 is TGCGCCAGCAGAGCCCGGGACACCTTATATAATTCACCCCTCCACTTT. Its protein is CASRARDTLYNSPLHF. The V and J genes are TRBV5-1 and TRBJ1-6; weak D call: TRBD1 (6 bases). The CDR3 spans 16 residues. Germline CDR1 and CDR2: SGHRS and YFSETQ. V was pared by 5 bases and J by 4 bases, with 16 bases between.

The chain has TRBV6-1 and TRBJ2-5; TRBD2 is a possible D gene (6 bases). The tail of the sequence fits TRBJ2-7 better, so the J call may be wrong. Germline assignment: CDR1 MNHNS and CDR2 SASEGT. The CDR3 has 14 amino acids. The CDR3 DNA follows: TGTGCCAGCGGGGGAGGTGAGGGTCCCAACGAGCAGTACTTC. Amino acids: CASGGGEGPNEQYF.

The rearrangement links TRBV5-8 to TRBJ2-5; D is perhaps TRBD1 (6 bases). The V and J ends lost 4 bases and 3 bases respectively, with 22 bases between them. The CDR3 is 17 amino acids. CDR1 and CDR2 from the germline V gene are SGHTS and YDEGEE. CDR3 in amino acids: CASSPGTGTNREETQYF. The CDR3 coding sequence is TGTGCCAGCAGCCCGGGAACAGGGACCAACCGAGAAGAGACCCAGTACTTC.

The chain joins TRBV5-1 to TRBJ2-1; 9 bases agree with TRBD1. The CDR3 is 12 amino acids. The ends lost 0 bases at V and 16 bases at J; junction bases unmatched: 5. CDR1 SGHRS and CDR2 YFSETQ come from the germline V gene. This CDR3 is CASSLERDRVFF. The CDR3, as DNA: TGCGCCAGCAGCTTGGAACGGGACAGGGTCTTCTTC.

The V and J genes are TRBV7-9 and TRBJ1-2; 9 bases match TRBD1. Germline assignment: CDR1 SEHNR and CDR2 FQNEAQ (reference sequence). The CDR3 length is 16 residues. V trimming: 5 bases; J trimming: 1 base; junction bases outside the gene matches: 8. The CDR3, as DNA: TGTGCCAGCAGCACTCAAGACAGGGGGAATAACTATGGCTACACCTTC. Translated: CASSTQDRGNNYGYTF.

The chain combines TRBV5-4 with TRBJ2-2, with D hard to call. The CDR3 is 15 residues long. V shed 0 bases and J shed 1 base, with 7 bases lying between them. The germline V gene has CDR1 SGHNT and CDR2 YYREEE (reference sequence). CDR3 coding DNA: TGTGCCAGCAGCTTGGGGGCAGAGAACACCGGGGAGCTGTTTTTT. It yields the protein CASSLGAENTGELFF.

The CDR3 loop is CASSSAGYSYEQYF. As DNA, the CDR3 is TGTGCCAGCTCATCCGCGGGATACTCCTACGAGCAGTACTTC. This chain joins TRBV18 and TRBJ2-7, with D possibly matching TRBD2 (6 bases). With 5 bases removed from V and 0 bases from J, the gap between germline ends came to 11 bases. CDR3 length: 14 amino acids. CDR1 KGHSH and CDR2 LQKENI come from the germline V gene.

CDR3 nucleotide sequence: TGTGCCAGCAGCTTGCCCGGGGGGGACGAGACCCAGTACTTC. As protein: CASSLPGGDETQYF. This chain links TRBV5-4 with TRBJ2-5, with TRBD2 matching 8 bases. Trimming at V came to 1 base and at J to 5 bases, leaving 4 bases not matched to a gene. The CDR3 spans 14 residues. Germline CDR1 SGHNT, CDR2 YYREEE (reference sequence).